This TCR beta chain was recovered during a study of patients and donors after allogeneic stem cell transplantation. MiXCR was run by TCRdb on the RT-PCR reads, yielding one entry per CDR3 protein. The table shows hundreds of thousands of distinct CDR3 sequences, with roughly 17% occurring only once. This receptor was identified in a human donor who was either an allogeneic HSCT recipient or a stem cell or donor lymphocyte infusion donor (not recorded which). It is not recorded whose cells these are; they may come from a transplant donor. Sequencing input: blood, either unsorted or a sorted T cell fraction (not recorded which).

The CDR3 is CASSQEAGSNQPQHF. The CDR3 coding sequence is TGTGCCAGCAGCCAAGAGGCTGGCTCCAATCAGCCCCAGCATTTT. The chain uses TRBV4-2 and TRBJ1-5, with D unclear. Deletions cut 0 bases from V and 3 bases from J, with 9 bases between. CDR1 is LGHNA, CDR2 YNFKEQ, per germline. This CDR3 is 15 amino acids long.